This TCR beta chain is drawn from a study of shared clonotypes between healthy human individuals. Study-wide findings and caveats: Against clonotypes common to all four donors, non-shared ones had lower generation probabilities.

Profiled with immunoSEQ multiplex PCR; TCRdb holds only in-frame clones, not every one. Of about 2,200,000 clones in the sample, roughly 91% are singletons; the top ten hold under 2%. CD45RO-negative cells were positively selected for CCR7, leaving out terminally differentiated effector memory CD45RA+ cells. As concerns this clone: Its cognate antigen is unknown.

CDR3 size: 18 residues. Germline assignment: CDR1 SEHNR and CDR2 FQNEAQ (reference sequence). The V gene end was trimmed by 5 bases and the J gene end by 2 bases; junction bases not matched to a gene: 12. The chain couples TRBV7-9 to TRBJ1-2, with TRBD1 identical over 12 bases. The material sequenced was naive CD8+ T cells from PBMCs. The origin of this receptor is a man aged 18 to 29 in good health. Some clones in this sample may be carry-over from other donors' samples. The CDR3 sequence: CASSTTGTGGSTNYGYTF. CDR3 DNA: TGTGCCAGCAGCACCACCGGGACAGGGGGCTCTACGAACTATGGCTACACCTTC.